Shown below are 32 T cell receptor beta chains from a single sample sequenced in a study of shared clonotypes between healthy human individuals (dated by TCRdb to about 2020). Library construction relied on the immunoSEQ multiplex PCR assay. Held by TCRdb, this immuneACCESS table contains in-frame sequences only and omits some clones. Under half of the omission traces to an unresolved V gene where checked; the cause of the rest is unknown. Across this sample there are roughly 770,000 clones, with 96% seen only once. Under 0.25% of the sample is held by the ten biggest clonotypes. CD8 naive samples were CD45RO-negative cells positively selected for CCR7, giving a CD45RA+CCR7+ population that excluded TemRA cells. Sequenced: naive CD8+ T cells sorted from blood. The cell subset or site label of this sample denotes: CD45RA+CCR7+. The receptors shown here come from a man aged 25 to 45 in good health.

With regard to this clone: An end of the junction does not agree with germline; a read error may underlie this. The gene calls are TRBV6-6 and TRBJ1-2; no reliable D call. Germline-derived CDR1 and CDR2 are MNHNY and SVGAGI (reference sequence). The CDR3 sequence is 14 residues long. This chain's CDR3 is CAGRPGAKNYGYTF. Written as DNA, the CDR3 is TGTGCCGGCAGACCGGGCGCGAAGAATTATGGCTACACCTTC.

The chain carries TRBV11-2 and TRBJ2-1, with D perhaps TRBD1 (5 bases). Germline loops: CDR1 SGHAT, CDR2 FQNNGV. Trimming pared 1 base from V and 13 bases from J, leaving 11 bases between. This CDR3 spans 12 amino acids. The CDR3 nucleotides are TGTGCCAGCAGCTTAGGGGGTAGGGGCCAGTTCTTC. Amino acid sequence: CASSLGGRGQFF.

The rearrangement uses TRBV18 and TRBJ1-1; D uncertain. V dropped 3 bases and J dropped 4 bases, with 9 bases sitting between them. The CDR3 length is 13 residues. Germline CDR1 and CDR2: KGHSH and LQKENI. CDR3 loop: CASSPPMITEAFF. The CDR3 DNA sequence: TGTGCCAGCTCACCCCCCATGATCACTGAAGCTTTCTTT.

This rearrangement joins TRBV5-6 to TRBJ2-3, with D unresolved. Germline CDR1 reads SGHDT; CDR2 reads YYEEEE. The V end lost 4 bases, the J end lost 2 bases, and 20 bases lay between the germline ends. The CDR3 is made up of 17 amino acids. CDR3 region: CASSARGEHAYTDTQYF. The CDR3 bases are TGTGCCAGCAGCGCGAGAGGCGAGCACGCTTACACAGATACGCAGTATTTT.

This rearrangement joins TRBV27 to TRBJ2-1; 8 bases match TRBD2. V lost 0 bases and J lost 9; bases outside the gene matches: 10. Germline CDR1 MNHEY, CDR2 SMNVEV (reference sequence). CDR3 length: 16 residues. CDR3 loop: CASSLSVVGLVGEQFF. The CDR3 DNA sequence: TGTGCCAGCAGTTTATCGGTCGTGGGACTAGTAGGTGAGCAGTTCTTC.

V gene TRBV14 combines with J gene TRBJ1-2, with TRBD1 identical over 8 bases. The length of the CDR3 is 14 residues. The V gene end was trimmed by 0 bases and the J gene end by 6 bases; junction bases not matched to a gene: 3. Germline V gene data show CDR1 as SGHDN and CDR2 as FVKESK. CDR3 amino acids: CASSQEDRAHGYTF. In nucleotides, the CDR3 is TGTGCCAGCAGCCAAGAGGACAGGGCCCATGGCTACACCTTC.

J is TRBJ1-2 and V is TRBV7-9; D might be TRBD1 (6 bases). Trimming left V 3 bases short and J 5 bases short, with 16 bases between. This CDR3 contains 15 residues. CDR1 SEHNR and CDR2 FQNEAQ come from the germline V gene (reference sequence). The CDR3 region is CASSLVGQMAYGYTF. Written as DNA, the CDR3 is TGTGCCAGCAGCTTGGTCGGACAGATGGCGTATGGCTACACCTTC.

The rearrangement uses TRBV6-6 and TRBJ2-3; D remains ambiguous. The CDR3 is 13 amino acids. With 4 bases removed from V and 6 bases from J, the gap between germline ends came to 11 bases. Germline V gene sequence: CDR1 MNHNY, CDR2 SVGAGI (reference sequence). CDR3 bases: TGTGCCAGCAGTTTGGATCCTGGGGATACGCAGTATTTT. Its protein product is CASSLDPGDTQYF.

The chain combines TRBV7-8 with TRBJ2-1, with 7 bases lining up with TRBD2. The CDR3 loop spans 17 amino acids. J gave up 0 bases and V 10 bases, and 15 bases lay outside the gene matches. Germline V gives CDR1 SGHVS, CDR2 FQNEAQ. CDR3 region: CATVSGGTASSYNEQFF. In DNA, the CDR3 is TGTGCCACGGTTTCGGGGGGAACCGCGAGCTCCTACAATGAGCAGTTCTTC.

V is TRBV28 and J is TRBJ2-3; 10 positions agree with TRBD2. The V gene's germline CDR1 is MDHEN and CDR2 SYDVKM. This CDR3 region has 14 residues. With V trimmed by 5 bases and J by 4 bases, 3 bases remained unmatched. CDR3 in DNA: TGTGCCAGCAGTGCCGGGACTAGCGCAGATACGCAGTATTTT. Translation: CASSAGTSADTQYF.

V gene TRBV28 combines with J gene TRBJ2-1; the D is unclear. The V end was cut by 7 bases, the J end by 0 bases, with 10 bases between. Germline CDR1 reads MDHEN; CDR2 reads SYDVKM. The CDR3 runs 14 residues. The CDR3 here is CASKIQSSYNEQFF. The CDR3 region has the DNA TGTGCCAGCAAGATACAGAGCTCCTACAATGAGCAGTTCTTC. Full variable domain (remainder filled in from reference TRBV28 and TRBJ2-1): DVKVTQSSRYLVKRTGEKVFLECVQDMDHENMFWYRQDPGLGLRLIYFSYDVKMKEKGDIPEGYSVSREKKERFSLILESASTNQTSMYLCASKIQSSYNEQFFGPGTRLTVL.

V gene TRBV19 combines with J gene TRBJ2-7; 12 nucleotides line up with TRBD2. The CDR3 is 15 amino acids. With V trimmed by 5 bases and J by 3 bases, 5 bases remained unmatched. Germline V gene sequence: CDR1 LNHDA, CDR2 SQIVND (reference sequence). The CDR3 nucleotides are TGTGCCAGTAGTTTGGGACTAGCGGGCTTCTACGAGCAGTACTTC. Translation: CASSLGLAGFYEQYF.

The genes are TRBV6-4 and TRBJ1-1; the D gene is possibly TRBD1 (6 bases). The germline V and J ends were trimmed by 6 bases and 0 bases, with 11 bases remaining between them. CDR3 length: 14 residues. Germline CDR1 MRHNA, CDR2 SNTAGT. CDR3 coding DNA: TGTGCCAGCAGAAAACAGGGACTGAACACTGAAGCTTTCTTT. The encoded protein is CASRKQGLNTEAFF.

This chain joins TRBV27 and TRBJ1-3, with D tentatively TRBD1 (6 bases). CDR3 length equals 15 residues. The germline V and J ends were trimmed by 5 bases and 0 bases, with 11 bases remaining between them. CDR1 MNHEY and CDR2 SMNVEV come from the germline V gene (reference sequence). CDR3 protein: CASSPQDSSGNTIYF. The DNA for the CDR3 is TGTGCCAGCAGTCCGCAGGACAGCTCTGGAAACACCATATATTTT.

This clone appeared once. This chain uses TRBV11-3 with TRBJ2-7, with D perhaps matching TRBD2 (6 bases). The length of the CDR3 is 13 residues. V was cut by 6 bases and J by 9 bases, with 18 bases left in between. In germline, CDR1 is SGHNT, CDR2 YENEEA. The CDR3 is CASSSPLEGLQYF. CDR3 bases: TGTGCCAGCAGTTCACCCCTGGAGGGTTTGCAGTACTTC. Filled out from reference TRBV11-3 and TRBJ2-7, the complete variable domain reads EAGVVQSPRYKIIEKKQPVAFWCNPISGHNTLYWYLQNLGQGPELLIRYENEEAVDDSQLPKDRFSAERLKGVDSTLKIQPAELGDSAVYLCASSSPLEGLQYFGPGTRLTVT.

The CDR3 coding sequence is TGCAGCGTTCACAGCTACAATGAGCAGTTCTTC. Its translation is CSVHSYNEQFF. The chain recombines TRBV29-1 with TRBJ2-1; D is unresolved. Germline V CDR1 and CDR2: SQVTM, ANQGSEA. The V and J ends lost 5 bases and 3 bases respectively, with 5 bases between them. The CDR3 is 11 residues long.

CDR3 loop: CASSVDAGANYGYTF. The CDR3 DNA follows: TGTGCCAGCAGTGTGGACGCGGGGGCGAACTATGGCTACACCTTC. The chain joins TRBV28 to TRBJ1-2; TRBD1 is a possible D gene (6 bases). Germline V gene data show CDR1 as MDHEN and CDR2 as SYDVKM. Trimming left V 5 bases short and J 2 bases short, with 15 bases between. The CDR3 length is 15 residues.

The chain joins TRBV2 to TRBJ1-5; D not resolved. Germline loops: CDR1 SNHLY, CDR2 FYNNEI. CDR3 length equals 16 residues. Trimming took 2 bases from V and 4 from J, leaving 15 bases between them. The CDR3 nucleotides are TGTGCCAGCAGTGAATATGAGGCAGAAATAAATCAGCCCCAGCATTTT. Residues: CASSEYEAEINQPQHF.

This clone was recorded only once. The chain carries TRBV4-3 and TRBJ2-2; TRBD2 might be the D (6 bases). V lost 6 bases, J lost 3 bases, and 17 bases lay in between. The CDR3 runs 16 residues. CDR1 is LGHNA and CDR2 is YSLEER in the germline V gene. In DNA, the CDR3 is TGCGCCAGCAGTATTGACTGGTCTAGCGACACCGGGGAGCTGTTTTTT. Amino acid sequence: CASSIDWSSDTGELFF.

The V and J genes are TRBV7-9 and TRBJ2-3; the D gene is possibly TRBD1 (6 bases). This CDR3 comprises 14 residues. Germline V lookup: CDR1 SEHNR, CDR2 FQNEAQ (reference sequence). Trimming took 8 bases from V and 2 from J, leaving 14 bases between them. The CDR3 here is CASRDKQITDTQYF. DNA of the CDR3: TGTGCCAGCCGGGACAAACAAATCACAGATACGCAGTATTTT.

This clone was recorded once. V gene TRBV7-9 combines with J gene TRBJ1-5, with D perhaps TRBD1 (5 bases). The CDR3 contains 17 residues. V was shortened by 6 bases and J by 1 base, with 19 bases between the two germline ends. Per germline, CDR1 SEHNR and CDR2 FQNEAQ (reference sequence). CDR3 sequence: CASSRDLAGLSNQPQHF. The DNA of the CDR3 is TGTGCCAGCAGTCGGGACCTGGCGGGGCTAAGCAATCAGCCCCAGCATTTT.

The chain has TRBV7-3 and TRBJ2-2; 8 bases are shared with TRBD1. Trimming took 4 bases from V and 3 from J; bases not matched to a gene: 7. The CDR3 runs to 16 residues. The V gene's germline CDR1 is SGHTA and CDR2 FQGTGA. In nucleotides, the CDR3 is TGTGCCAGCAGCTCGAAACCGGGACAGGACACCGGGGAGCTGTTTTTT. Translated, it gives CASSSKPGQDTGELFF.

This chain connects TRBV6-4 to TRBJ1-1, with D unclear. Germline values: CDR1 MRHNA, CDR2 SNTAGT. V was cut by 5 bases and J by 3 bases, with 10 bases left in between. The CDR3 consists of 13 residues. The CDR3 DNA follows: TGTGCCAGCAGTACCAGCGTGGACACTGAAGCTTTCTTT. Its translation: CASSTSVDTEAFF.

This clone has just one count. The chain recombines TRBV28 with TRBJ2-7; D ambiguous. The V gene lost 5 bases and the J gene lost 4 bases, with 6 bases spanning the gap. Germline V lookup: CDR1 MDHEN, CDR2 SYDVKM. The CDR3 extends over 11 amino acids. CDR3 protein: CASSHLYEQYF. The CDR3 bases are TGTGCCAGCAGTCACCTGTACGAGCAGTACTTC.

The chain couples TRBV7-9 to TRBJ2-7; D gene uncertain. The CDR3 sequence is 14 residues long. Germline-derived CDR1 and CDR2 are SEHNR and FQNEAQ (reference sequence). Deletions cut 1 base from V and 5 bases from J, with 12 bases between. The chain's CDR3 is CASSLGAGFDEQYF. The DNA of the CDR3 is TGTGCCAGCAGCTTAGGTGCAGGTTTTGACGAGCAGTACTTC.

The chain combines TRBV10-2 with TRBJ1-4; weak D call: TRBD1 (6 bases). The CDR3 contains 14 residues. With 6 bases removed from V and 4 bases from J, the gap between germline ends came to 12 bases. CDR1 is WSHSY, CDR2 SAAADI, per germline. The CDR3 here is CASRRTAFNEKLFF. CDR3 in DNA: TGCGCCAGCAGGAGGACAGCCTTTAATGAAAAACTGTTTTTT.

The chain combines TRBV9 with TRBJ2-5, with unresolved D. The J call is doubtful: the DNA matches TRBJ2-7 better. Germline loops: CDR1 SGDLS, CDR2 YYNGEE. The CDR3 extends over 13 amino acids. The DNA of the CDR3 is TGTGCCAGCAGCGTTACTGACTCCTACGAGCAGTACTTC. This translates into CASSVTDSYEQYF.

On this clone: The same CDR3 also results from other DNA sequences found in this sample. This rearrangement joins TRBV28 to TRBJ2-7; the match to TRBD1 covers 10 bases. Germline V gives CDR1 MDHEN, CDR2 SYDVKM. The CDR3 runs to 13 residues. Trimming at V came to 8 bases and at J to 3 bases, leaving 4 bases not matched to a gene. The CDR3 nucleotides read TGTGCCAGCCGGGACAGGGGTAGCTACGAGCAGTACTTC. Translated: CASRDRGSYEQYF.

As DNA, the CDR3 is TGTGCCAGTAGTATATTTCCAGGTACGGGGAACACTGAAGCTTTCTTT. It translates to CASSIFPGTGNTEAFF. V and J are TRBV19 and TRBJ1-1, with D unresolved. The CDR3 contains 16 residues. Trimming stripped 2 bases from V and 1 base from J, with 14 bases between. Germline V gives CDR1 LNHDA, CDR2 SQIVND (reference sequence).

About this clone itself: This sample includes further DNA sequences coding for the same CDR3. This chain joins TRBV5-4 and TRBJ2-2; D ambiguous. CDR3 length equals 12 residues. Germline values: CDR1 SGHNT, CDR2 YYREEE (reference sequence). The germline V and J ends were trimmed by 5 bases and 4 bases, with 6 bases remaining between them. CDR3 residues: CASRGVTGELFF. CDR3 DNA sequence: TGTGCCAGCAGGGGCGTCACCGGGGAGCTGTTTTTT.

The chain recombines TRBV4-1 with TRBJ2-7, with 10 bases matching TRBD2. The V gene end was trimmed by 3 bases and the J gene end by 3 bases; junction bases not matched to a gene: 5. This CDR3 has 15 amino acids. Germline V gene data show CDR1 as MGHRA and CDR2 as YSYEKL. In nucleotides, the CDR3 is TGCGCCAGCAGCCAGACCGGGACTAGCGACTACGAGCAGTACTTC. It translates to CASSQTGTSDYEQYF.

Notes on this clone: Other DNA variants within this sample encode the same CDR3. The chain joins TRBV7-9 to TRBJ1-2, with D uncertain. This CDR3 is 13 amino acids long. Per germline, CDR1 SEHNR and CDR2 FQNEAQ (reference sequence). V was pared by 1 base and J by 2 bases, with 5 bases between. CDR3 loop: CASSLGPNYGYTF. The DNA for the CDR3 is TGTGCCAGCAGCTTAGGGCCGAACTATGGCTACACCTTC.